This entry features one T cell receptor beta chain sequence. V was clipped by 3 bases and J by 3 bases; unmatched bases: 5. The CDR3 is 16 residues long. Looked up from germline, CDR1 is MGHDK and CDR2 is SYGVNS. The data derive from a study of T cell responses to AZD1222 COVID-19 vaccine. Sequencing used immunoSEQ multiplex PCR; TCRdb keeps in-frame clones, though not all of them. The sample holds just over 8,000 clones, approximately 90% seen once. The chain couples TRBV25-1 to TRBJ2-2; 9 bases align to TRBD1. The clonotype originates from an adult who received the AZD1222 COVID-19 vaccine. This material consisted of peripheral blood, taken 28 days after the second AZD1222 dose. The CDR3 here is CASSDLRQGDTGELFF. The CDR3, as DNA: TGTGCCAGCAGTGATCTCAGACAGGGGGACACCGGGGAGCTGTTTTTT.